This T cell receptor beta chain was found in a study of CD8 T cells in Susac syndrome (dated by TCRdb to about 2019). Study-wide context: Among the Susac syndrome patients who were sequenced, clinically active disease was present in over 5 and clinical remission was observed in under ten. At the time of blood withdrawal, Susac syndrome patients were either therapy-naive, taking corticosteroids (with some also receiving IVIg), or on IVIg alone. The study used repertoire sequencing to test whether antigen drove CD8+ T cell activation and differentiation in Susac syndrome. What the authors observed across the whole study: The TCR sequencing and HLA analysis was acknowledged to have included a relatively small number of individuals. No clonal expansion was detected in the CD4+ T cell repertoire of Susac syndrome patients.

Points on this clonotype: The antigen it recognizes is unknown. No qualities accompany the bases; no much larger clone lies one base away.

Relative to germline, V is 6 bases shorter and J is 0 bases shorter, with 11 bases between their ends. The CDR3 sequence holds 14 residues, the cysteine and phenylalanine included. Just CDR3 DNA is preserved here, 42 bases in frame from base 1. Per the germline V gene, MNHEY is the CDR1 and SVGEGT is the CDR2. RNA was extracted with the RNeasy kit and roughly 0.5 to 1 ug was reverse transcribed using random hexamers. The immunoSEQ multiplex PCR assay, covering 54 Vbeta and 13 Jbeta segments, was used to amplify TCR beta CDR3 regions. PCR amplification bias was corrected using a synthetic template baseline for primer optimization and computational correction. Concerning the study's data processing: Only productive sequences were kept, with reads annotated to V, D and J genes according to IMGT and analyzed in immunoSEQ Analyzer. Clonality was computed as one minus Shannon entropy normalized by log2 of the number of productive unique sequences. Public and private clones were assessed among the 100 most prevalent clones of each patient and control. Clones were defined as Susac-specific when absent from the healthy and MS cohorts, from roughly 1,000 published viral clones and from other ImmuneACCESS disease sequences. TCRdb redid the processing of the public reads, applying fastp at Q25 and MiXCR, and retained in-frame beta chains. Here each entry gathers all rows of one CDR3 protein and keeps the most common genes and DNA. These V and J calls are TCRdb output, not the study's own analysis. Within this sample are more than 100,000 distinct CDR3 sequences, with roughly 95% of them counted one time only. Of the sample, 0.13% to 0.15% falls within the top ten clones.

Peripheral blood CD8+ and CD4+ T cells from healthy donors, Susac syndrome patients and multiple sclerosis patients were profiled using high-throughput TCR beta sequencing. Recently defined diagnostic criteria for definite or probable disease were met by the Susac syndrome patients. Bulk CD8+ and CD4+ T cells were purified by magnetic negative isolation, whereas CD8+ TEMRA cells were enriched by FACS. Blood was drawn into EDTA tubes, processed within 24 hours, and PBMCs were isolated by density gradient centrifugation. PBMCs intended for TCR sequencing were frozen in liquid nitrogen and were later thawed in a 37 degrees C water bath. The sorted or isolated CD4+, CD8+ and CD8+ TEMRA cells had a purity of 90% or higher.

What was sequenced was CD4+ T cells from PBMCs. The sequence links TRBV6-2 or TRBV6-3 to TRBJ1-1; a weak D assignment points to TRBD1 (5 bases agree). The receptor's source is a human donor with Susac syndrome. The sequence in DNA is TGTGCCAGCAGCACCGGGGCGATGAACACTGAAGCTTTCTTT. It specifies CASSTGAMNTEAFF.